Following are 24 T cell receptor beta chains from one sample sequenced in a study of low-dose radiotherapy and immunotherapy resistance in tumors. Priming of first-strand cDNA relied on TRAV- and TRBV-specific primers (covering alpha and beta chains). The TCRs were subjected to amplification over around 19 PCR cycles employing a constant-region primer in conjunction with a V-primer adapter. TCRdb recomputed calls from the reads with MiXCR, one row per CDR3 protein. In the table there are roughly 76,000 distinct CDR3 sequences, approximately 17% of which are singletons. Specified time point: before trial treatment. This sample comprised PBMCs, obtained before treatment. These receptors came from a male donor with prostate cancer.

This clonotype was recorded at least ten times. The chain couples TRBV7-9 to TRBJ1-1, with D uncertain. This CDR3 spans 15 amino acids. Germline V gene data show CDR1 as SEHNR and CDR2 as FQNEAQ (reference sequence). Trimming cost V 4 bases and J 8 bases, with 20 bases left between them. CDR3 bases: TGTGCCAGCAGCTCTACCACCGGGGTTCACATCGAAGCTTTCTTT. Its translation: CASSSTTGVHIEAFF.

This clonotype was detected many times. This rearrangement joins TRBV29-1 to TRBJ2-1; TRBD2 matches 12 bases. The V gene's germline CDR1 is SQVTM and CDR2 ANQGSEA. Trimming removed 4 bases from V and 0 bases from J; junction bases left unmatched: 7. The CDR3 totals 17 residues. CDR3 loop: CSVVRLAGESSYNEQFF. The CDR3 coding sequence is TGCAGCGTTGTAAGACTAGCGGGAGAAAGCTCCTACAATGAGCAGTTCTTC.

This clonotype has at least ten counts. The genes are TRBV7-9 and TRBJ1-2; 7 nucleotides match TRBD1. The CDR3 has 15 residues. With V trimmed by 1 base and J by 4 bases, 6 bases remained unmatched. Germline loops: CDR1 SEHNR, CDR2 FQNEAQ (reference sequence). The CDR3 DNA is TGTGCCAGCAGCTTAGAGACAGGGTTGGGCTATGGCTACACCTTC. Encoded protein: CASSLETGLGYGYTF. Supplemented by reference TRBV7-9 and TRBJ1-2, the full variable domain reads DTGVSQNPRHKITKRGQNVTFRCDPISEHNRLYWYRQTLGQGPEFLTYFQNEAQLEKSRLLSDRFSAERPKGSFSTLEIQRTEQGDSAMYLCASSLETGLGYGYTFGSGTRLTVV.

This clonotype was seen repeatedly, ten times or more. The V and J genes are TRBV11-2 and TRBJ2-1, with unresolved D. The CDR3 length is 13 residues. Germline loops: CDR1 SGHAT, CDR2 FQNNGV. V shed 5 bases and J shed 5 bases, with 10 bases lying between them. CDR3 sequence reads: CASSPGGNNEQFF. CDR3 bases: TGTGCCAGCAGCCCTGGTGGGAACAATGAGCAGTTCTTC.

This clonotype came up many times. Here the CDR3 reads CASSTGHPVYTF. The CDR3 nucleotides read TGTGCCAGTAGTACGGGACATCCGGTCTACACCTTC. This rearrangement joins TRBV19 to TRBJ1-2, with a possible D match to TRBD1 (6 bases). Germline lookup yields CDR1 LNHDA and CDR2 SQIVND (reference sequence). The CDR3 has 12 residues. The V gene lost 4 bases and the J gene lost 10 bases, with 13 bases spanning the gap.

This clonotype was observed many times. The chain has TRBV12-3 or TRBV12-4 and TRBJ2-3; D call uncertain. This CDR3 spans 11 amino acids. Trimming cost V 4 bases and J 5 bases, with 4 bases left between them. The CDR3 coding sequence is TGTGCCAGCAGTTCCTTAGATACGCAGTATTTT. It specifies CASSSLDTQYF.

This clonotype has ten or more counts. J is TRBJ2-7 and V is TRBV2; 10 bases fit TRBD1. The CDR3 covers 14 residues. V lost 3 bases, J lost 3 bases, and 2 bases stayed unmatched. Germline values: CDR1 SNHLY, CDR2 FYNNEI. This CDR3 is CASSEWDRGYEQYF. The CDR3 nucleotides read TGTGCCAGCAGTGAGTGGGACAGGGGCTACGAGCAGTACTTC.

Comments on this clonotype: This probably arose from a read error, given a far larger clone one base away. The gene calls are TRBV6-1 and TRBJ2-7, with 9 bases that match TRBD1. Per the germline V gene, CDR1 is MNHNS and CDR2 is SASEGT. Unmatched junction bases numbered 2, after V lost 5 bases and J lost 0 bases. The CDR3 runs to 14 residues. The CDR3 region has the DNA TGTGCCAGCAGTAGGGACAGGGACTCCTACGAGCAGTACTTC. Encoded protein: CASSRDRDSYEQYF.

This clonotype was counted at least ten times. This chain joins TRBV3-1 and TRBJ2-3; 8 bases line up with TRBD2. V lost 2 bases to trimming and J lost 5 bases; unmatched junction nucleotides: 0. From germline, CDR1 is LGHDT and CDR2 YNNKEL (reference sequence). This CDR3 region has 13 residues. The CDR3 region is CASSQRGGDTQYF. In DNA form, the CDR3 reads TGTGCCAGCAGCCAACGGGGGGGAGATACGCAGTATTTT.

This clonotype was detected ten times or more. The chain employs TRBV5-1 and TRBJ2-1; 8 nucleotides align to TRBD2. CDR1 is SGHRS and CDR2 is YFSETQ in the germline V gene. The CDR3 is 15 residues long. Trimming removed 0 bases from V and 4 bases from J; junction bases left unmatched: 3. The CDR3 DNA reads TGCGCCAGCAGCTTGGAGCGGGGGCTTTACAATGAGCAGTTCTTC. This gives the protein CASSLERGLYNEQFF.

This clonotype was observed many times. In DNA form, the CDR3 reads TGCGCCAGCAGCTTGGGCCTAGCGGGAGAGAGCGATACGCAGTATTTT. Translated, it gives CASSLGLAGESDTQYF. The chain has TRBV5-1 and TRBJ2-3, with 10 bases identical to TRBD2. The CDR3 is 16 amino acids. With V trimmed by 0 bases and J by 6 bases, 7 bases remained unmatched. Germline V CDR1 and CDR2: SGHRS, YFSETQ. The variable domain in full, completed from reference TRBV5-1 and TRBJ2-3, reads KAGVTQTPRYLIKTRGQQVTLSCSPISGHRSVSWYQQTPGQGLQFLFEYFSETQRNKGNFPGRFSGRQFSNSRSEMNVSTLELGDSALYLCASSLGLAGESDTQYFGPGTRLTVL.

Ten or more counts support this clonotype. The chain is built from TRBV12-3 or TRBV12-4 and TRBJ2-3; D could derive from TRBD1 or TRBD2 (5 bases each). The CDR3 covers 14 residues. Trimming took 6 bases from V and 2 from J, leaving 12 bases between them. In DNA, the CDR3 is TGTGCCAGCAGGTTGTTGGGGGTCACAGATACGCAGTATTTT. Residues: CASRLLGVTDTQYF.

The chain is built from TRBV7-9 and TRBJ2-2; tentative D call: TRBD2 (5 bases). V was clipped by 0 bases and J by 6 bases, with 20 bases between them. The CDR3 runs 18 residues. Germline lookup yields CDR1 SEHNR and CDR2 FQNEAQ (reference sequence). In DNA, the CDR3 is TGTGCCAGCAGCTTAGCCCCACCCGCCTCTCCTAGCTCCGGGGAGCTGTTTTTT. Its protein product is CASSLAPPASPSSGELFF.

This clonotype was detected many times. The chain joins TRBV12-5 to TRBJ2-5; no definite D call. CDR1 is LGHNT and CDR2 is FRNRAP in the germline V gene. This CDR3 comprises 12 residues. V lost 2 bases, J lost 1 base, and 2 bases lay in between. The CDR3 region has the DNA TGTGCTAGTGGTTTGTCCCAAGAGACCCAGTACTTC. Its protein product is CASGLSQETQYF.

This clonotype was detected many times. CDR3 region: CASRFGGNQPQHF. As DNA, the CDR3 is TGTGCCAGCAGGTTCGGGGGCAATCAGCCCCAGCATTTT. V and J are TRBV7-8 and TRBJ1-5; D is unresolved. Germline CDR1 is SGHVS and CDR2 is FQNEAQ. Trimming shortened V by 6 bases and J by 2 bases, and 8 bases separated the two germline ends. There are 13 residues in the CDR3.

In its sample, this clonotype was seen many times. The chain links TRBV7-2 to TRBJ2-1; TRBD2 is a possible D gene (5 bases). Between the trimmed V and J ends, which lost 5 bases and 3 bases, there was a span of 17 bases. The CDR3 spans 16 residues. Germline values: CDR1 SGHTA, CDR2 FQGNSA. The chain's CDR3 is CASSPRVRAHYNEQFF. As DNA, the CDR3 is TGTGCCAGCAGCCCCCGCGTGAGGGCCCACTACAATGAGCAGTTCTTC.

This clonotype was observed many times. This chain connects TRBV3-1 to TRBJ2-5; 12 bases are shared with TRBD2. Germline CDR1 and CDR2: LGHDT and YNNKEL (reference sequence). J was trimmed by 3 bases and V by 6 bases; bases with no gene match: 5. The CDR3 has 15 residues. In nucleotides, the CDR3 is TGTGCCAGCAGGAGTAGGACTAGCGGGGAAGAGACCCAGTACTTC. Protein sequence: CASRSRTSGEETQYF.

In its sample, this clonotype was seen many times. The genes are TRBV29-1 and TRBJ1-2; D might be TRBD1 (5 bases). The V end was cut by 6 bases, the J end by 1 base, with 12 bases between. Germline-derived CDR1 and CDR2 are SQVTM and ANQGSEA. The CDR3 has 13 residues. The CDR3 protein is CSVATAINYGYTF. CDR3 DNA: TGCAGCGTCGCGACAGCGATTAACTATGGCTACACCTTC.

This clonotype was counted ten times or more. The chain couples TRBV30 to TRBJ1-1, with TRBD1 matching 7 bases. Trimming at V came to 0 bases and at J to 5 bases, leaving 9 bases not matched to a gene. Germline values: CDR1 GTSNPN, CDR2 SVGIG (reference sequence). The CDR3 contains 15 residues. This CDR3 reads CAWSVGGTAMTEAFF. DNA for the CDR3: TGTGCCTGGAGTGTAGGGGGGACAGCGATGACTGAAGCTTTCTTT.

This clonotype was seen at least ten times. The rearrangement joins TRBV3-1 to TRBJ2-2; 8 bases map to TRBD2. Germline assignment: CDR1 LGHDT and CDR2 YNNKEL (reference sequence). Trimming cost V 3 bases and J 5 bases; bases outside gene matches: 5. The CDR3 spans 15 residues. DNA for the CDR3: TGTGCCAGCAGCCACAGCGGGAGTGGAACCGGGGAGCTGTTTTTT. It encodes CASSHSGSGTGELFF.

This clonotype was counted ten times or more. The chain uses TRBV6-1 and TRBJ1-4; a possible D gene is TRBD1 (6 bases). Trimming pared 7 bases from V and 7 bases from J, leaving 16 bases between. This CDR3 is 14 amino acids long. Germline V gene data show CDR1 as MNHNS and CDR2 as SASEGT. CDR3 residues: CASKVGGGREKLFF. CDR3 nucleotides: TGTGCCAGCAAGGTTGGCGGGGGGCGTGAAAAACTGTTTTTT.

The J gene is TRBJ2-7, the V gene TRBV27, with D possibly matching TRBD2 (6 bases). V was cut by 6 bases and J by 2 bases, with 20 bases left in between. The CDR3 contains 16 residues. The V gene's germline CDR1 is MNHEY and CDR2 SMNVEV (reference sequence). CDR3 in amino acids: CASSPSASGYPYEQYF. In DNA, the CDR3 is TGTGCCAGCAGCCCTTCCGCCAGCGGGTACCCCTACGAGCAGTACTTC.

There are many counts of this clonotype. The chain couples TRBV30 to TRBJ2-5; D gene ambiguous. The V end was cut by 0 bases, the J end by 1 base, with 9 bases between. Germline V gene data show CDR1 as GTSNPN and CDR2 as SVGIG (reference sequence). The CDR3 loop spans 14 amino acids. In nucleotides, the CDR3 is TGTGCCTGGAGTGTATATTTATTCCAAGAGACCCAGTACTTC. As protein: CAWSVYLFQETQYF.

On this clonotype itself: Given a far larger clone just one base away, this is likely a sequencing read error. The genes are TRBV6-1 and TRBJ2-3; D possibly uses TRBD1 or TRBD2 (5 bases each). The V gene's germline CDR1 is MNHNS and CDR2 SASEGT. This CDR3 is built from 17 residues. V lost 5 bases and J 1 base, leaving 19 bases between the germline ends. For the CDR3, the DNA is TGTGCCAGCAGTTCGCCCCTAAGGGGAGCTGGCACAGATACGCAGTATTTT. It is translated as CASSSPLRGAGTDTQYF.